The next 30 T cell receptor beta chains were all read from a single sample in a study of blood T cell repertoires in COVID-19. Measured with immunoSEQ multiplex PCR; TCRdb has only the in-frame clones, and not every one. The table lists about 210,000 clones, about 90% of them singletons. The sample consisted of peripheral blood. The receptors shown here come from a man aged 25 to 40 with acute or convalescent COVID-19.

V usage is TRBV19 and J usage is TRBJ2-2; TRBD1 agrees at 8 bases. J gave up 6 bases and V 9 bases, and 6 bases lay outside the gene matches. Germline loops: CDR1 LNHDA, CDR2 SQIVND (reference sequence). This CDR3 is built from 13 residues. CDR3 region: CASSGQGSGELFF. CDR3 nucleotide sequence: TGTGCCAGCTCCGGACAGGGCTCCGGGGAGCTGTTTTTT.

The chain combines TRBV30 with TRBJ2-7, with D perhaps TRBD2 (6 bases). The V end lost 0 bases, the J end lost 5 bases, and 14 bases lay between the germline ends. Germline V gene sequence: CDR1 GTSNPN, CDR2 SVGIG (reference sequence). The CDR3 is made up of 14 amino acids. The chain's CDR3 is CAWSVYEEGNEQYF. The DNA for the CDR3 is TGTGCCTGGAGTGTGTACGAGGAGGGCAACGAGCAGTACTTC.

The gene calls are TRBV5-1 and TRBJ2-2, with 7 bases aligning to TRBD2. The V and J ends lost 0 bases and 6 bases, in that order; junction bases with no gene match: 5. Germline V gives CDR1 SGHRS, CDR2 YFSETQ. The CDR3 sequence is 15 residues long. CDR3 in amino acids: CASSLGQGGAGELFF. The CDR3 DNA reads TGCGCCAGCAGCTTGGGCCAGGGAGGGGCCGGGGAGCTGTTTTTT.

The genes are TRBV28 and TRBJ2-2; no firm D call. The germline V gene encodes CDR1 MDHEN and CDR2 SYDVKM. V lost 1 base to trimming and J lost 1 base, with 4 bases between them. The CDR3 totals 14 residues. The CDR3 here is CASSLSVNTGELFF. CDR3 DNA: TGTGCCAGCAGTTTATCGGTGAACACCGGGGAGCTGTTTTTT.

The chain employs TRBV28 and TRBJ1-6; 7 nucleotides line up with TRBD1. Trimming at V came to 6 bases and at J to 6 bases, leaving 8 bases not matched to a gene. Germline V gene data show CDR1 as MDHEN and CDR2 as SYDVKM. CDR3 size: 15 residues. This chain's CDR3 is CASRQTGMSNSPLHF. In DNA, the CDR3 is TGTGCCAGCAGACAGACAGGGATGAGTAATTCACCCCTCCACTTT.

The rearrangement uses TRBV18 and TRBJ1-2; maybe TRBD1 (5 bases). This CDR3 is built from 13 residues. Trimming left V 4 bases short and J 0 bases short, with 6 bases between. The germline gives CDR1 KGHSH, CDR2 LQKENI. CDR3 amino acids: CASSQQANYGYTF. The CDR3 nucleotides read TGTGCCAGCTCACAACAGGCTAACTATGGCTACACCTTC.

The chain joins TRBV27 to TRBJ2-2, with D possibly matching TRBD1 (6 bases). Germline loops: CDR1 MNHEY, CDR2 SMNVEV (reference sequence). The CDR3 has 22 amino acids. V lost 2 bases, J lost 1 base, and 29 bases lay in between. The CDR3 spells CASSLPPGRVQTGVRNTGELFF. CDR3 sequence (DNA): TGTGCCAGCAGTTTACCGCCCGGTAGAGTTCAGACAGGAGTTAGGAACACCGGGGAGCTGTTTTTT.

This sequence joins TRBV5-4 and TRBJ2-1; possibly TRBD1 for D (6 bases). The germline gives CDR1 SGHNT, CDR2 YYREEE (reference sequence). The CDR3 consists of 15 residues. The V end was cut by 0 bases, the J end by 2 bases, with 9 bases between. CDR3 DNA sequence: TGTGCCAGCAGCTTGGAGGCAGGGGCCTACAATGAGCAGTTCTTC. It yields the protein CASSLEAGAYNEQFF.

The chain links TRBV5-1 to TRBJ2-7; maybe TRBD1 (6 bases). CDR1 and CDR2 from the germline V gene are SGHRS and YFSETQ. The CDR3 is 13 amino acids. The V gene lost 7 bases and the J gene lost 0 bases, with 11 bases spanning the gap. The CDR3 bases are TGCGCCAGCTCCAGGGGAAGCTCCTACGAGCAGTACTTC. It is translated as CASSRGSSYEQYF. Based on the CDR3 plus reference TRBV5-1 and TRBJ2-7, the full variable domain is KAGVTQTPRYLIKTRGQQVTLSCSPISGHRSVSWYQQTPGQGLQFLFEYFSETQRNKGNFPGRFSGRQFSNSRSEMNVSTLELGDSALYLCASSRGSSYEQYFGPGTRLTVT.

The rearrangement joins TRBV2 to TRBJ2-5; possibly TRBD1 for D (6 bases). The CDR3 runs to 15 residues. V gave up 6 bases and J gave up 5 bases, with 19 bases separating them. Germline V CDR1 and CDR2: SNHLY, FYNNEI. CDR3 loop: CASSDRGGLGETQYF. CDR3 bases: TGTGCCAGCAGCGACAGAGGGGGTCTAGGGGAGACCCAGTACTTC.

In nucleotides, the CDR3 is TGTGCCAGCAGTCTCCGGGAGGACCGGCCCCAGCATTTT. Protein product: CASSLREDRPQHF. The chain is built from TRBV27 and TRBJ1-5; D gene ambiguous. V shed 5 bases and J shed 9 bases, with 14 bases lying between them. This CDR3 contains 13 residues. CDR1 MNHEY and CDR2 SMNVEV come from the germline V gene (reference sequence).

There are many counts of this clone. The chain has TRBV4-2 and TRBJ2-1; 7 bases align to TRBD2. CDR3 length: 16 residues. Germline CDR1 reads LGHNA; CDR2 reads YNFKEQ. Losses at the gene ends were 0 bases for V and 8 bases for J; bases not matched to a gene: 10. The CDR3 here is CASSQDWEGGPDEQFF. The DNA of the CDR3 is TGTGCCAGCAGCCAAGATTGGGAGGGAGGGCCGGATGAGCAGTTCTTC.

The rearrangement links TRBV4-2 to TRBJ2-5, with 8 bases aligning to TRBD1. The junction had 10 bases not matched to a gene; V was cut back by 6 bases and J by 4 bases. The germline V gene has CDR1 LGHNA and CDR2 YNFKEQ. The CDR3 covers 15 residues. In DNA, the CDR3 is TGTGCCAGCAGTCGTAGCCAGGGGGCGGGAGAGACCCAGTACTTC. This translates into CASSRSQGAGETQYF.

The count of this clone is one. The chain carries TRBV19 and TRBJ2-1, with D tentatively TRBD2 (6 bases). Per germline, CDR1 LNHDA and CDR2 SQIVND (reference sequence). V lost 5 bases, J lost 5 bases, and 16 bases lay in between. This CDR3 contains 15 residues. The DNA for the CDR3 is TGTGCCAGTAGTGCTCCGGGACTGACGAACAATGAGCAGTTCTTC. Its translation: CASSAPGLTNNEQFF.

The chain uses TRBV18 and TRBJ2-1, with TRBD2 matching over 7 bases. The CDR3 totals 15 residues. Germline V gives CDR1 KGHSH, CDR2 LQKENI. With 3 bases clipped from V and 3 bases from J, the junction kept 5 bases outside the gene matches. The CDR3 sequence: CASSPLLADYNEQFF. In DNA, the CDR3 is TGTGCCAGCTCACCCCTTCTAGCGGACTACAATGAGCAGTTCTTC.

This clone was counted once. J is TRBJ1-5 and V is TRBV21-1; the D call in the table, TRBD1, was not verified against the DNA. TRBV21-1 counts as a pseudogene. This CDR3 contains 20 residues. This CDR3 reads CASSSKRVGYRGVVSQPQHF. The CDR3, as DNA: TGTGCCAGCAGCTCGAAACGGGTGGGGTACAGGGGAGTCGTTAGTCAGCCCCAGCATTTT.

The CDR3 DNA is TGTGCCAGCAGCTTACTGGGACTAGCGGAACAAGAGACCCAGTACTTC. Amino acid sequence: CASSLLGLAEQETQYF. The V call is TRBV11-1, the J call TRBJ2-5; 11 nucleotides align to TRBD2. The ends lost 2 bases at V and 2 bases at J; junction bases unmatched: 4. The CDR3 is 16 residues long. Germline loops: CDR1 SGHAT, CDR2 FQDESV (reference sequence). Together with reference TRBV11-1 and TRBJ2-5, the CDR3 gives the full variable domain: EAEVAQSPRYKITEKSQAVAFWCDPISGHATLYWYRQILGQGPELLVQFQDESVVDDSQLPKDRFSAERLKGVDSTLKIQPAELGDSAMYLCASSLLGLAEQETQYFGPGTRLLVL.

The J gene is TRBJ2-2, the V gene TRBV7-3; 8 bases map to TRBD2. The V segment lost 4 bases and the J segment 3 bases; nucleotides outside the gene matches: 7. Germline CDR1 and CDR2: SGHTA and FQGTGA. This CDR3 region has 16 residues. CDR3 in amino acids: CASSSLSGGDTGELFF. CDR3 in DNA: TGTGCCAGCAGCTCCCTAAGCGGGGGCGACACCGGGGAGCTGTTTTTT.

The J gene is TRBJ2-2, the V gene TRBV5-1, with 7 bases lining up with TRBD1. The CDR3 has 15 amino acids. The junction had 6 bases not matched to a gene; V was cut back by 7 bases and J by 0 bases. The germline CDR1 and CDR2 sequences are SGHRS and YFSETQ. The CDR3 loop reads CASFEGQSNTGELFF. The CDR3 DNA is TGCGCCAGCTTCGAGGGACAGTCGAACACCGGGGAGCTGTTTTTT.

V usage is TRBV30 and J usage is TRBJ1-2; TRBD1 might be the D (5 bases). The CDR3 is 13 residues long. The V end lost 4 bases, the J end lost 9 bases, and 18 bases lay between the germline ends. Per the germline V gene, CDR1 is GTSNPN and CDR2 is SVGIG (reference sequence). The chain's CDR3 is CAWTPWGGTSYTF. CDR3 DNA: TGTGCCTGGACCCCCTGGGGGGGAACGAGCTACACCTTC.

The rearrangement uses TRBV5-4 and TRBJ1-1; D unresolved. The germline V and J ends were trimmed by 2 bases and 5 bases, with 10 bases remaining between them. In germline, CDR1 is SGHNT, CDR2 YYREEE (reference sequence). The CDR3 length is 13 residues. CDR3 protein: CASSFPGGTEAFF. CDR3 coding DNA: TGTGCCAGCAGCTTCCCCGGAGGAACTGAAGCTTTCTTT.

CDR3 coding DNA: TGTGCCAGCAGCCGGGACACCAACTACGAGCAGTACTTC. It specifies CASSRDTNYEQYF. The chain is built from TRBV7-2 and TRBJ2-7; tentative D call: TRBD1 (6 bases). V was pared by 5 bases and J by 3 bases, with 11 bases between. Looked up from germline, CDR1 is SGHTA and CDR2 is FQGNSA. This CDR3 spans 13 amino acids.

The genes are TRBV7-2 and TRBJ1-2; 9 bases are shared with TRBD1. The germline CDR1 and CDR2 sequences are SGHTA and FQGNSA. This CDR3 region has 13 residues. The V gene end was trimmed by 4 bases and the J gene end by 8 bases; junction bases not matched to a gene: 5. In nucleotides, the CDR3 is TGTGCCAGCAGCTGGACAGGGACAGGGGGCTACACCTTC. Translated: CASSWTGTGGYTF.

The V call is TRBV25-1, the J call TRBJ2-2, with D hard to call. The V gene lost 3 bases and the J gene lost 6 bases, with 11 bases spanning the gap. Germline V CDR1 and CDR2: MGHDK, SYGVNS. This CDR3 has 14 residues. CDR3 loop: CASSDVLAAGELFF. For the CDR3, the DNA is TGTGCCAGCAGTGATGTTTTGGCAGCCGGGGAGCTGTTTTTT.

The chain recombines TRBV7-3 with TRBJ2-1; possible D gene TRBD2, 6 bases. This CDR3 region has 19 residues. With 5 bases removed from V and 5 bases from J, the gap between germline ends came to 28 bases. The germline V gene has CDR1 SGHTA and CDR2 FQGTGA. CDR3 nucleotides: TGTGCCAGCAGCCGCCGTGCGGCGGGACCCCCGACCCGAGACAATGAGCAGTTCTTC. This encodes CASSRRAAGPPTRDNEQFF.

This clone turned up a few times. This chain joins TRBV3-1 (or the pseudogene TRBV3-2) and TRBJ1-2, with a tentative D call TRBD1 (6 bases). V was cut by 3 bases and J by 3 bases, with 35 bases left in between. This CDR3 is built from 22 residues. CDR1 and CDR2 (germline): LGHDT, YNNKEL (reference sequence). CDR3 sequence: CASSHLRRGGQSGIPAYYGYTF. The CDR3 DNA follows: TGTGCCAGCAGCCACCTAAGAAGGGGGGGACAAAGCGGAATCCCTGCTTACTATGGCTACACCTTC.

The chain links TRBV10-3 to TRBJ2-7; maybe TRBD1 (5 bases). The CDR3 contains 12 residues. The V end lost 6 bases, the J end lost 1 base, and 7 bases lay between the germline ends. Germline V gene lookup returns CDR1 ENHRY and CDR2 SYGVKD. The CDR3 DNA sequence: TGTGCCATCAGGACAGCTTCCTACGAGCAGTACTTC. This sequence encodes CAIRTASYEQYF.

This rearrangement joins TRBV12-3 or TRBV12-4 to TRBJ1-5; D is perhaps TRBD1 (6 bases). V lost 0 bases to trimming and J lost 11 bases, with 11 bases between them. The CDR3 covers 13 residues. The chain's CDR3 is CASSLATGVAQHF. Here the CDR3 DNA reads TGTGCCAGCAGTTTAGCGACAGGTGTGGCCCAGCATTTT.

In nucleotides, the CDR3 is TGTGCCAGCAGTTACTCCCCACAGGCCCATCTCTACGAGCAGTACTTC. Its protein is CASSYSPQAHLYEQYF. The chain joins TRBV6-5 to TRBJ2-7; perhaps TRBD1 as D (5 bases). V dropped 0 bases and J dropped 3 bases, with 15 bases sitting between them. The CDR3 is 16 amino acids. Germline-derived CDR1 and CDR2 are MNHEY and SVGAGI.

V gene TRBV5-6 combines with J gene TRBJ2-2; D might be TRBD2 (6 bases). This CDR3 is built from 17 residues. Germline V gives CDR1 SGHDT, CDR2 YYEEEE. V gave up 3 bases and J gave up 4 bases, with 19 bases separating them. CDR3 residues: CASSSPAAGGLTGELFF. The CDR3 DNA sequence: TGTGCCAGCAGCTCGCCCGCAGCCGGGGGACTCACCGGGGAGCTGTTTTTT.